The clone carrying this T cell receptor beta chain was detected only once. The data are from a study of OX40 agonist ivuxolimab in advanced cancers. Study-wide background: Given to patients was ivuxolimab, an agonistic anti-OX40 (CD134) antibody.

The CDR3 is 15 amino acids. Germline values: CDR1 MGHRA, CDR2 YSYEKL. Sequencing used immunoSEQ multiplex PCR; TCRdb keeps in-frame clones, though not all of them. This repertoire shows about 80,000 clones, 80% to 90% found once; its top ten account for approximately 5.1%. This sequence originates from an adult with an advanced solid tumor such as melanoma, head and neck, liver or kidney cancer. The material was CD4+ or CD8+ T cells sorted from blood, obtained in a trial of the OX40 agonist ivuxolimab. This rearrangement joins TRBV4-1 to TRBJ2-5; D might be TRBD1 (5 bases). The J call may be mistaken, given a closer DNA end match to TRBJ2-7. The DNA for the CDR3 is TGCGCCAGCAGCCATTTCACAGGCACAATCAACGAGCAGTACTTC. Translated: CASSHFTGTINEQYF.